One and the same sample provided the 23 T cell receptor beta chains below, sequenced in a study of naive and memory T cell subsets. Whole blood, 2.5 ml, came from adult healthy volunteers. For blood and skin samples, reverse transcription used TCR alpha and beta constant primers. TCRdb ran MiXCR on the 5' RACE reads and lists one entry per CDR3 protein. The sample includes over 20,000 distinct CDR3 sequences, 20% to 25% of them seen just once. The origin of the receptors is a female donor in good health.

The genes are TRBV29-1 and TRBJ1-1, with D hard to call. Germline loops: CDR1 SQVTM, CDR2 ANQGSEA. CDR3 length equals 11 residues. Deletions cut 7 bases from V and 0 bases from J, with 6 bases between. CDR3 coding DNA: TGCAGCGGAAAGTTGAACACTGAAGCTTTCTTT. It is translated as CSGKLNTEAFF.

This clonotype has at least ten counts. The chain recombines TRBV2 with TRBJ2-1, with 11 bases aligning to TRBD2. J lost 8 bases, V lost 4 bases, and 10 bases had no gene match. The germline gives CDR1 SNHLY, CDR2 FYNNEI. The CDR3 consists of 16 residues. The CDR3 is CASSGRLTSGGDEQFF. The DNA of the CDR3 is TGTGCCAGCAGTGGCCGGTTAACTAGCGGGGGTGATGAGCAGTTCTTC. Full variable domain (remainder filled in from reference TRBV2 and TRBJ2-1): EPEVTQTPSHQVTQMGQEVILRCVPISNHLYFYWYRQILGQKVEFLVSFYNNEISEKSEIFDDQFSVERPDGSNFTLKIRSTKLEDSAMYFCASSGRLTSGGDEQFFGPGTRLTVL.

This clonotype qualifies as medium-sized (0.01 to 0.1%). V gene TRBV7-6 combines with J gene TRBJ1-5, with unresolved D. The germline V and J ends were trimmed by 6 bases and 3 bases, with 12 bases remaining between them. The CDR3 has 14 residues. The germline V gene has CDR1 SGHVS and CDR2 FNYEAQ. In DNA, the CDR3 is TGTGCCAGCAGACCCGGAGGTATCAATCAGCCCCAGCATTTT. Residues: CASRPGGINQPQHF.

This clonotype was seen many times. V usage is TRBV12-3 or TRBV12-4 and J usage is TRBJ2-1; 11 nucleotides line up with TRBD2. J lost 5 bases, V lost 6 bases, and 3 bases had no gene match. The CDR3 loop spans 14 amino acids. Written as DNA, the CDR3 is TGTGCCAGCAGGGGACTAGCGGTAAACAATGAGCAGTTCTTC. The encoded protein is CASRGLAVNNEQFF.

This clonotype has ten or more counts. The V call is TRBV7-2, the J call TRBJ2-1; TRBD2 agrees at 10 bases. V trimming: 1 base; J trimming: 3 bases; junction bases outside the gene matches: 3. Per germline, CDR1 SGHTA and CDR2 FQGNSA. The CDR3 contains 16 residues. The CDR3 sequence is CASSLGTSGNYNEQFF. The DNA of the CDR3 is TGTGCCAGCAGCTTAGGAACTAGCGGGAACTACAATGAGCAGTTCTTC.

The CDR3 here is CASSLELAYNSDAQYF. CDR3 in DNA: TGCGCCAGCAGCTTGGAACTAGCTTATAATTCTGACGCGCAGTATTTT. The V gene is TRBV5-1, the J gene TRBJ2-3, with D possibly matching TRBD2 (6 bases). V gave up 0 bases and J gave up 10 bases, with 21 bases separating them. Germline CDR1 is SGHRS and CDR2 is YFSETQ. The CDR3 covers 16 residues.

This clonotype was counted ten times or more. The V call is TRBV27, the J call TRBJ2-5; a weak D match, TRBD2 (7 bases). Trimming stripped 3 bases from V and 2 bases from J, with 13 bases between. The CDR3 runs to 15 residues. Germline assignment: CDR1 MNHEY and CDR2 SMNVEV (reference sequence). The CDR3 region has the DNA TGTGCCAGCAGTTTGCGGGGGCACACACAAGAGACCCAGTACTTC. This codes for CASSLRGHTQETQYF.

This clonotype qualifies as medium-sized. The chain combines TRBV29-1 with TRBJ1-1; 9 nucleotides align to TRBD1. The germline gives CDR1 SQVTM, CDR2 ANQGSEA. V shed 1 base, J shed 4 bases, and the junction held 7 bases outside the gene matches. There are 15 residues in the CDR3. The CDR3: CSVEGGQGIRTEAFF. CDR3 nucleotide sequence: TGCAGCGTTGAAGGGGGACAGGGAATTCGCACTGAAGCTTTCTTT.

This clonotype was counted a few times. V is TRBV6-5 and J is TRBJ1-1; possibly TRBD1 for D (6 bases). The CDR3 runs 14 residues. Deletions cut 3 bases from V and 4 bases from J, with 12 bases between. The germline gives CDR1 MNHEY, CDR2 SVGAGI. This chain's CDR3 is CASSYREGVTEAFF. The CDR3 DNA follows: TGTGCCAGCAGTTATCGGGAGGGGGTCACTGAAGCTTTCTTT.

The chain has TRBV7-2 and TRBJ2-2; the D gene is possibly TRBD2 (5 bases). The V end was cut by 2 bases, the J end by 3 bases, with 10 bases between. Germline V gives CDR1 SGHTA, CDR2 FQGNSA. This CDR3 comprises 15 residues. CDR3 bases: TGTGCCAGCAGCTTAAGTCTAGCAGACACCGGGGAGCTGTTTTTT. Its translation: CASSLSLADTGELFF.

CDR3 protein: CSVSVSRSHEQYF. The CDR3 nucleotides are TGCAGCGTTTCGGTCTCCCGATCCCACGAGCAGTACTTC. This chain connects TRBV29-1 to TRBJ2-7; no definite D call. Germline CDR1 reads SQVTM; CDR2 reads ANQGSEA. The CDR3 loop spans 13 amino acids. Trimming took off 5 bases at V and 5 bases at J, with 16 bases between the two ends.

This clonotype has a count of ten or more. The chain recombines TRBV20-1 with TRBJ2-3; D is tentatively TRBD1 or TRBD2 (6 bases each). Germline V gene sequence: CDR1 DFQATT, CDR2 SNEGSKA (reference sequence). With 3 bases removed from V and 2 bases from J, the gap between germline ends came to 9 bases. The CDR3 covers 13 residues. In nucleotides, the CDR3 is TGCAGTGCTAGCGGGGGCAACACAGATACGCAGTATTTT. This sequence encodes CSASGGNTDTQYF.

By frequency in the sample, this clonotype is medium-sized. This chain links TRBV6-5 with TRBJ2-5; D ambiguous. The CDR3 sequence is 8 residues long. Germline assignment: CDR1 MNHEY and CDR2 SVGAGI. Trimming pared 8 bases from V and 8 bases from J, leaving 3 bases between. The CDR3 bases are TGTGCCAGCGGCACCCAGTACTTC. This gives the protein CASGTQYF.

V gene TRBV29-1 combines with J gene TRBJ1-1; D ambiguous. Between the trimmed V and J ends, which lost 4 bases and 1 base, there was a span of 7 bases. Germline CDR1 SQVTM, CDR2 ANQGSEA. CDR3 length equals 12 residues. CDR3 amino acids: CSVVSENTEAFF. CDR3 sequence (DNA): TGCAGCGTTGTGTCCGAGAACACTGAAGCTTTCTTT.

V is TRBV29-1 and J is TRBJ2-5, with 10 bases matching TRBD2. Germline V lookup: CDR1 SQVTM, CDR2 ANQGSEA. The V gene end was trimmed by 6 bases and the J gene end by 5 bases; junction bases not matched to a gene: 9. The CDR3 length is 14 residues. The DNA of the CDR3 is TGCAGCGTCACCAAAGCGGGGGGGGCGGAGACCCAGTACTTC. This sequence encodes CSVTKAGGAETQYF.

This clonotype has a handful of counts. J is TRBJ1-5 and V is TRBV20-1; D not resolved. Germline CDR1 and CDR2: DFQATT and SNEGSKA (reference sequence). The length of the CDR3 is 13 residues. The V gene lost 3 bases and the J gene lost 5 bases, with 11 bases spanning the gap. CDR3 protein: CSASRSADQPQHF. The CDR3 nucleotides are TGCAGTGCTAGTCGCAGTGCCGATCAGCCCCAGCATTTT.

The table lists this clonotype with many counts. This chain connects TRBV7-6 to TRBJ2-5; a weak D match, TRBD1 (6 bases). The V and J ends lost 6 bases and 0 bases respectively, with 11 bases between them. The CDR3 contains 14 residues. CDR1 and CDR2 (germline): SGHVS, FNYEAQ. The CDR3 region has the DNA TGTGCCAGCAGGGGCACAGGGTACCAAGAGACCCAGTACTTC. Translated: CASRGTGYQETQYF.

There are many counts of this clonotype. V is TRBV6-5 and J is TRBJ1-3; unclear D gene. The V gene lost 4 bases and the J gene lost 0 bases, with 10 bases spanning the gap. CDR1 and CDR2 (germline): MNHEY, SVGAGI. The CDR3 totals 15 residues. The CDR3: CASSSSQYSGNTIYF. In DNA, the CDR3 is TGTGCCAGCAGTTCCTCCCAGTACTCTGGAAACACCATATATTTT.

CDR3 sequence: CASSLGVAGGVETQYF. CDR3 bases: TGTGCCAGCAGCTTAGGGGTAGCGGGAGGGGTAGAGACCCAGTACTTC. The gene calls are TRBV7-2 and TRBJ2-5; TRBD2 agrees at 11 bases. CDR3 length: 16 residues. CDR1 SGHTA and CDR2 FQGNSA come from the germline V gene. V lost 1 base, J lost 4 bases, and 5 bases stayed unmatched.

This chain links TRBV6-6 with TRBJ2-4, with TRBD2 identical over 9 bases. The CDR3 runs 20 residues. The V gene end was trimmed by 6 bases and the J gene end by 1 base; junction bases not matched to a gene: 19. Germline CDR1 reads MNHNY; CDR2 reads SVGAGI (reference sequence). DNA of the CDR3: TGTGCCAGCAGCTACGGGTATAGCGGGGGAGCCAAGAGGGCCAAAAACATTCAGTACTTC. Protein: CASSYGYSGGAKRAKNIQYF.

This clonotype turned up a few times. This rearrangement joins TRBV29-1 to TRBJ1-2; tentative D call: TRBD1 (5 bases). CDR3 length: 14 amino acids. The germline V gene has CDR1 SQVTM and CDR2 ANQGSEA. Trimming removed 6 bases at V and 1 base at J, with 15 bases between. CDR3 sequence (DNA): TGCAGCGTCGGGACGCAAAACCGTAACTATGGCTACACCTTC. It codes for CSVGTQNRNYGYTF.

This clonotype appeared a few times. This chain joins TRBV2 and TRBJ2-1, with 14 bases identical to TRBD2. CDR1 is SNHLY, CDR2 FYNNEI, per germline. This CDR3 spans 18 amino acids. Trimming at V came to 8 bases and at J to 0 bases, leaving 9 bases not matched to a gene. The CDR3 region is CASLGLAGGWSSYNEQFF. Here the CDR3 DNA reads TGTGCCAGCCTCGGACTAGCGGGGGGCTGGAGCTCCTACAATGAGCAGTTCTTC.

This clonotype is medium-sized in the sample. V gene TRBV12-3 or TRBV12-4 combines with J gene TRBJ1-5; D gene ambiguous. V shed 6 bases and J shed 9 bases, with 18 bases lying between them. The CDR3 totals 14 residues. DNA of the CDR3: TGTGCCAGCAGCCCCCAGTCTCTGGACGGGCCCCAGCATTTT. Translated: CASSPQSLDGPQHF.